This T cell receptor beta chain derives from a study of shared clonotypes between healthy human individuals. On the study more broadly: Donors consisted of a couple of women and a few men between 18 and 49. Whole-study findings and limits: Sampling included only blood; tissue repertoires likely differ. Sequencing depth was expected to influence donor clonotype sharing.

For unsorted PBMC, roughly 270 ng DNA per replicate equaled about 30,000 T cell genomes. TCRdb's table, derived via immunoSEQ multiplex PCR, lists solely in-frame clones and lacks some. Of 400,000 to 500,000 clones listed, 79% were seen once; the top ten hold more than 10%. As for this clone: What it recognizes is unknown.

V was trimmed by 5 bases and J by 1 base, leaving 12 bases between them. The CDR3 loop spans 14 amino acids. From germline, CDR1 is MDHEN and CDR2 SYDVKM. The sample consisted of PBMCs. This sequence was found in a woman aged 40 to 50 in good health. Some clones in this sample may be carry-over from other donors' samples. The rearrangement joins TRBV28 to TRBJ2-7; weak D call: TRBD2 (5 bases). The CDR3 DNA follows: TGTGCCAGCAGTCAACCGGGGATTTCCTACGAGCAGTACTTC. As protein: CASSQPGISYEQYF.